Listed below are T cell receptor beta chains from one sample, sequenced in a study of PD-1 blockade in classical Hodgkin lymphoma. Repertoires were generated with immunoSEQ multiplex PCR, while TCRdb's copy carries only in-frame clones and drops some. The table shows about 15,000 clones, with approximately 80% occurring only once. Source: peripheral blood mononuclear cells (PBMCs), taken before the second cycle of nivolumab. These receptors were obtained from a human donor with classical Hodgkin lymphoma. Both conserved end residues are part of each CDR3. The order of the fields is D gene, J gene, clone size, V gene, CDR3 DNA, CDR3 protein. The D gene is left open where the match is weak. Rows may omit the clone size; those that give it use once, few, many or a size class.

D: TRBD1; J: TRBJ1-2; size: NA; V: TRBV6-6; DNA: TGTGCCAGCAGTTCTCCCCGGGACAGCTCAAATGGCTACACCTTC; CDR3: CASSSPRDSSNGYTF
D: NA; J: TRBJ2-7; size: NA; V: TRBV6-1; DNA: TGTGCCAGCAGTGGGAGCGGGCGCCTCTCCTACGAGCAGTACTTC; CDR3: CASSGSGRLSYEQYF
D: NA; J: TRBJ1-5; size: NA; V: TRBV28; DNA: TGTGCCAGCAGTTTAGATGGGACACATCAGCCCCAGCATTTT; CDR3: CASSLDGTHQPQHF
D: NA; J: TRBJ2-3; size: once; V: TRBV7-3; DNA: TGTGCCAGCAGCCCTCACATGGGGGCTAAAGATACGCAGTATTTT; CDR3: CASSPHMGAKDTQYF
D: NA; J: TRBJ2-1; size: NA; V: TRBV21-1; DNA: TGTGCCAGCCTTCTCAATGAGCAGTTCTTC; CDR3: CASLLNEQFF
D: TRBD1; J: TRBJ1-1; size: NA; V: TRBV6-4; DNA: TGTGCCAGCAGAAACAGGGGGCTAAGGGACACTGAAGCTTTCTTT; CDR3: CASRNRGLRDTEAFF
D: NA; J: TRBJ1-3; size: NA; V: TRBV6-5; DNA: TGTGCCAGCAGTTTTGGGGGGTCTGGAAACACCATATATTTT; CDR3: CASSFGGSGNTIYF
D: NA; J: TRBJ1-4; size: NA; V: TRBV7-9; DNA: TGTGCCAGCAGCTTAGCCTTCGGTGCAACTAATGAAAAACTGTTTTTT; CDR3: CASSLAFGATNEKLFF
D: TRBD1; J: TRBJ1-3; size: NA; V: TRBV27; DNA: TGTGCCAGCAGTCCCCCCGGACAGGGAAGCTTACTCTCCTCTGGAAACACCATATATTTT; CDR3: CASSPPGQGSLLSSGNTIYF
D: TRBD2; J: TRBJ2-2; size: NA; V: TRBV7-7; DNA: TGTGCCAGCAGCCGGGGACTAGCGAGCACCGGGGAGCTGTTTTTT; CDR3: CASSRGLASTGELFF
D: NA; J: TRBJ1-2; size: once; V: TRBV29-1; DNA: TGCAGCGTTGCCCAGGGGCTCGTTGGCTACACCTTC; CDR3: CSVAQGLVGYTF
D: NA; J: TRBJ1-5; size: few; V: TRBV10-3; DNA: TGTGCCATCAGCCGGGAAACCAATCAGCCCCAGCATTTT; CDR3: CAISRETNQPQHF
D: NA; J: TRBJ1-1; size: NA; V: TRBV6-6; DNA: TGTGCCAGCAGTTACTCGGCAGCGAACACTGAAGCTTTCTTT; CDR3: CASSYSAANTEAFF
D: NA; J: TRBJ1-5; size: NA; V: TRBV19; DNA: TGTGCCAGTAGTCCGGTGGGACAGCCCCAGCATTTT; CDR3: CASSPVGQPQHF
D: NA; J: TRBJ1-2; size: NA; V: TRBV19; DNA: TGTGCCAGTAGTTCGCCCTGGAGGGGCGCAGGGTATGGCTACACCTTC; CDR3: CASSSPWRGAGYGYTF
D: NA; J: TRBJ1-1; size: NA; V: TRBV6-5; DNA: TGTGCCAGCAGTTCGGGCAGACTGACGAACACTGAAGCTTTCTTT; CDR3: CASSSGRLTNTEAFF
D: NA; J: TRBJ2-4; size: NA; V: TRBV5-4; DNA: TGTGCCAGCCGCAGCTATAAGGGGAAAAACATTCAGTACTTC; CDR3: CASRSYKGKNIQYF
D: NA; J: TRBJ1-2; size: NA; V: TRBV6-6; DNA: TGTGCCAGCAGTTACTTTCCACAGAATGAGGGCTACACCTTC; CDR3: CASSYFPQNEGYTF
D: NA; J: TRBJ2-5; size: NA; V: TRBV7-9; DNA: TGTGCCAGCAGTCTCAGACGGAACCAAGAGACCCAGTACTTC; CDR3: CASSLRRNQETQYF
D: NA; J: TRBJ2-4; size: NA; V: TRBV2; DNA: TGTGCCAGCGAGTACGGGGTAGCCAAAAACATTCAGTACTTC; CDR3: CASEYGVAKNIQYF
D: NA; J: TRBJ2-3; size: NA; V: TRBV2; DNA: TGTGCCAGCAGTGAGGGGGCGCTGGGCACAGATACGCAGTATTTT; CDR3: CASSEGALGTDTQYF
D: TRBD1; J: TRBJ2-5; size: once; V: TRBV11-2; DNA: TGTGCCAGCAGCTTGGGACAGGGGTCAGAGACCCAGTACTTC; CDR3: CASSLGQGSETQYF
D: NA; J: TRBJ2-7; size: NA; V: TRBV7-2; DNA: TGTGCCAGCAGCTCTTTTGCCGAGGAAGGTGTGTCAGGGCAGTACTTC; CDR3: CASSSFAEEGVSGQYF
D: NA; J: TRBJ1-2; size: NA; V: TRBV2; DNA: TGTGCCAGCAGTGAAGAGCCCTATGGCTACACCTTC; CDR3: CASSEEPYGYTF
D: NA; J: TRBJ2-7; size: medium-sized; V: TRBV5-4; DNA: TGTGCCAGCAGCCCCGGGGCGACCTACGAGCAGTACTTC; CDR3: CASSPGATYEQYF